This TCR beta chain originates from a study of CD8 T cells in ankylosing spondylitis. Study conclusions and caveats: There was a TCR beta motif, made of fewer than 10 highly homologous variants, that appeared characteristic of ankylosing spondylitis blood.

Library preparation for TCR beta used quantitative 5'-RACE with molecular barcodes. TCRdb re-analysed the 5' RACE reads in MiXCR, keeping a single row per CDR3 protein. The data show a few hundred thousand distinct CDR3 sequences, with approximately 16% seen just once and under 55% held by the top ten. The CDR3 runs to 17 residues. Germline loops: CDR1 LGHNA, CDR2 YSLEER. Trimming took 4 bases from V and 0 from J, leaving 16 bases between them. Regarding this clonotype: Its antigen is not known.

Specimen: blood, either unsorted or a sorted T cell fraction (not recorded which). This chain uses TRBV4-3 with TRBJ2-1; D uncertain. This TCR came from a male donor with ankylosing spondylitis. CDR3 nucleotide sequence: TGCGCCAGCAGCCCCGATGCCAGCGATAGCTCCTACAATGAGCAGTTCTTC. Translating gives CASSPDASDSSYNEQFF.